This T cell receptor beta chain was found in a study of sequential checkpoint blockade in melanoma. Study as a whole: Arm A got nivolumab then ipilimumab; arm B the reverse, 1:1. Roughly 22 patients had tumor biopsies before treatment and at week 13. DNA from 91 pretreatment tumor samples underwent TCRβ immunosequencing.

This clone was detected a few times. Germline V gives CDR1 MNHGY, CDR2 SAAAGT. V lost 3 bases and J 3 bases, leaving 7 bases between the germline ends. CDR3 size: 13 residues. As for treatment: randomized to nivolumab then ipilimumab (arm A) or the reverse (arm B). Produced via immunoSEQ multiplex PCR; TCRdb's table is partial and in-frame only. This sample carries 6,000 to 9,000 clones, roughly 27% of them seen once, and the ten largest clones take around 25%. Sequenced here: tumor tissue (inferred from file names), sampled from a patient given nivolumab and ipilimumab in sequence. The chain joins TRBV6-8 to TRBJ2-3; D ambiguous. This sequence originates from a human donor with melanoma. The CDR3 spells CASSYWKTDTQYF. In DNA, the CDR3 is TGTGCCAGCAGTTATTGGAAGACAGATACGCAGTATTTT.